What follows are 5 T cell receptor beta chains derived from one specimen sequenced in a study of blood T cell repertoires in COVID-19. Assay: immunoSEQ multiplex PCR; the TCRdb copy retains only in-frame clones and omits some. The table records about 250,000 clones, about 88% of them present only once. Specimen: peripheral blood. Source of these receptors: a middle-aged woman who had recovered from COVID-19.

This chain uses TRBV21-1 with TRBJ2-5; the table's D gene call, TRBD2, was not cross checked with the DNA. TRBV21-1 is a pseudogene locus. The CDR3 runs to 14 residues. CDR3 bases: TGTGCCAGCAGCAGCCGGGACTGCCAAGAGACCCAGTACTTC. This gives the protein CASSSRDCQETQYF.

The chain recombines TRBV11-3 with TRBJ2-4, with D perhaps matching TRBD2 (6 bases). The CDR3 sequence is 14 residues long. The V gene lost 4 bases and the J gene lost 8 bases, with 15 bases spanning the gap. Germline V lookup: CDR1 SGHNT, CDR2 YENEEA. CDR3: CASSSRLVEYIQYF. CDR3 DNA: TGTGCCAGCAGCTCCAGACTAGTTGAGTACATTCAGTACTTC.

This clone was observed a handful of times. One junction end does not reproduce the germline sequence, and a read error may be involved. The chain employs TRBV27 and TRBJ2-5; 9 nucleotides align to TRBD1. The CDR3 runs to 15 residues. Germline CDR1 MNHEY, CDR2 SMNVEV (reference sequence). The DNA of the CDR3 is TGTGCCAGCAGTCCTACCGGGACAGGGCAAGGGACCCAGTACTTC. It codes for CASSPTGTGQGTQYF.

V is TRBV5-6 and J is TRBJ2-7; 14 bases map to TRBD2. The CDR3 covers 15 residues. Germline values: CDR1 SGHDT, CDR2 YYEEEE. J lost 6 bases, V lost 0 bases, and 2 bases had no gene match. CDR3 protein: CASSLGLAGGGEQYV. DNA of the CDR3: TGTGCCAGCAGCTTGGGACTAGCGGGAGGGGGCGAGCAGTACGTC.

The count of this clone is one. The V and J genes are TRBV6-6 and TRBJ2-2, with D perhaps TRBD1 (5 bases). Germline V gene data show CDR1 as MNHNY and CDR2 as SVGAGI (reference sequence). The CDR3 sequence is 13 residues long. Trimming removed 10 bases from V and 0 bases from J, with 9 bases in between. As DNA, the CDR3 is TGTGCCACCACACAGGCGAACACCGGGGAGCTGTTTTTT. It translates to CATTQANTGELFF.